Sequencing of this T cell receptor (beta chain) was carried out in a study of T cells after somatic rescue of genetic block. Produced via immunoSEQ multiplex PCR; TCRdb's table is partial and in-frame only. Of 80,000 to 90,000 clones in the sample, about 87% were seen once. CDR1 and CDR2 (germline): MNHNS, SASEGT. CDR3 size: 15 residues. The V gene end was trimmed by 6 bases and the J gene end by 1 base; junction bases not matched to a gene: 3. Sequenced material: peripheral blood mononuclear cells (PBMCs). The chain uses TRBV6-1 and TRBJ2-3; 11 nucleotides match TRBD2. The TCR originated in a woman between 18 and 29 years old. CDR3 nucleotide sequence: TGTGCCAGCAGGCTGACTAGCGGGGGCACAGATACGCAGTATTTT. Residues: CASRLTSGGTDTQYF.